The 26 T cell receptor beta chains reported below all come from one sample, sequenced in a study of cytomegalovirus exposure and HLA in healthy donors. PCR involved 60 Vbeta and 13 Jbeta primers. The repertoire was sequenced with immunoSEQ multiplex PCR; TCRdb's copy has only in-frame clones and lacks some. The sample lists about 93,000 clones; about four fifths were seen once. The sample consisted of PBMCs. Receptor source: a woman aged 35 to 49 in good health and CMV-seronegative.

The V and J genes are TRBV6-5 and TRBJ1-6; the D is unclear. V lost 6 bases and J 13 bases, leaving 13 bases between the germline ends. This CDR3 spans 12 amino acids. CDR1 MNHEY and CDR2 SVGAGI come from the germline V gene. The DNA for the CDR3 is TGTGCCAGCAGCTTTGGGTCAGCGCCCCTCCACTTT. This encodes CASSFGSAPLHF.

The rearrangement links TRBV13 to TRBJ2-2, with D tentatively TRBD1 (6 bases). Germline V gives CDR1 PRHDT, CDR2 FYEKMQ (reference sequence). V was cut by 0 bases and J by 2 bases, with 10 bases left in between. CDR3 length equals 16 residues. The CDR3 coding sequence is TGTGCCAGCAGCTTAGGCGACAGGAGAAACACCGGGGAGCTGTTTTTT. It translates to CASSLGDRRNTGELFF.

As for this clone: The junction differs from germline at one of its ends, possibly a read error. The chain employs TRBV20-1 and TRBJ2-5; 7 positions agree with TRBD2. CDR3 length: 11 amino acids. Germline CDR1 reads DFQATT; CDR2 reads SNEGSKA (reference sequence). The CDR3 sequence is CSARDTPAGDF. The CDR3 coding sequence is TGCAGTGCTAGAGATACCCCCGCGGGAGACTTC.

This chain joins TRBV14 and TRBJ1-1; D not certain. Trimming pared 6 bases from V and 0 bases from J, leaving 14 bases between. The CDR3 consists of 15 residues. CDR1 is SGHDN and CDR2 is FVKESK in the germline V gene. DNA of the CDR3: TGTGCCAGCAGTCCCAAAGCACGGGTGAACACTGAAGCTTTCTTT. It yields the protein CASSPKARVNTEAFF.

The J gene is TRBJ1-2, the V gene TRBV6-1; no firm D call. The CDR3 loop spans 12 amino acids. The ends were cut back, 4 bases at V and 7 bases at J, with 10 bases in the middle. Per germline, CDR1 MNHNS and CDR2 SASEGT. CDR3 sequence reads: CASSVLSGGYTF. The CDR3 nucleotides are TGTGCCAGCAGTGTCCTATCAGGTGGCTACACCTTC.

This clone was detected only a few times. This same CDR3 is encoded by further DNA sequences in the sample. This chain joins TRBV2 and TRBJ1-5, with D possibly being TRBD1 (6 bases). This CDR3 contains 12 residues. V was trimmed by 7 bases and J by 4 bases, leaving 8 bases between them. From germline, CDR1 is SNHLY and CDR2 FYNNEI. CDR3 DNA: TGTGCCAGCACGACAGGTAATCAGCCCCAGCATTTT. It specifies CASTTGNQPQHF.

This clone was picked up a small number of times. The chain is built from TRBV2 and TRBJ1-5, with D possibly TRBD1 on 5 matching bases. Per the germline V gene, CDR1 is SNHLY and CDR2 is FYNNEI. The V end was cut by 6 bases, the J end by 3 bases, with 15 bases between. The CDR3 contains 15 residues. CDR3 sequence: CASSTARVDNQPQHF. The CDR3 region has the DNA TGTGCCAGCAGCACCGCCAGGGTGGACAATCAGCCCCAGCATTTT.

This clone was counted only a few times. The CDR3 DNA reads as TGTGCCAGCAGGACAGGGCCAGGAAACACCATATATTTT. Encoded protein: CASRTGPGNTIYF. This chain joins TRBV28 and TRBJ1-3; 7 nucleotides match TRBD1. V shed 6 bases and J 4 bases; nucleotides not matched to a gene: 3. The germline V gene encodes CDR1 MDHEN and CDR2 SYDVKM. This CDR3 is built from 13 residues.

V is TRBV6-5 and J is TRBJ2-7, with TRBD2 matching over 8 bases. V shed 5 bases, J shed 2 bases, and the junction held 8 bases outside the gene matches. Germline loops: CDR1 MNHEY, CDR2 SVGAGI. The CDR3 contains 15 residues. DNA of the CDR3: TGTGCCAGCAGTCCAGGACTAGCTGGTCCCTACGAGCAGTACTTC. Translated, it gives CASSPGLAGPYEQYF.

The gene calls are TRBV19 and TRBJ1-1, with D hard to call. CDR1 is LNHDA, CDR2 SQIVND, per germline (reference sequence). V lost 8 bases, J lost 4 bases, and 14 bases lay in between. CDR3 size: 13 residues. The CDR3 nucleotides read TGTGCCAGTCGGAGGTCGTGGAGCACTGAAGCTTTCTTT. This translates into CASRRSWSTEAFF. Full variable domain (remainder filled in from reference TRBV19 and TRBJ1-1): DGGITQSPKYLFRKEGQNVTLSCEQNLNHDAMYWYRQDPGQGLRLIYYSQIVNDFQKGDIAEGYSVSREKKESFPLTVTSAQKNPTAFYLCASRRSWSTEAFFGQGTRLTVV.

J is TRBJ1-2 and V is TRBV6-4; D gene ambiguous. This CDR3 spans 13 amino acids. V lost 4 bases and J lost 8, with 14 bases in between. Germline V gene sequence: CDR1 MRHNA, CDR2 SNTAGT. CDR3 nucleotide sequence: TGTGCCAGCAGTGGGGTGGAGGGCGCGGGCTACACCTTC. This encodes CASSGVEGAGYTF.

The rearrangement joins TRBV7-9 to TRBJ2-1; no reliable D call. V shed 3 bases and J shed 8 bases, with 11 bases lying between them. Germline V gene data show CDR1 as SEHNR and CDR2 as FQNEAQ (reference sequence). CDR3 length: 13 residues. CDR3 nucleotide sequence: TGTGCCAGCAGCTTGAATAGCCGACATGAGCAGTTCTTC. Encoded protein: CASSLNSRHEQFF.

This chain links TRBV6-5 with TRBJ1-1; D ambiguous. The CDR3 has 14 amino acids. In germline, CDR1 is MNHEY, CDR2 SVGAGI. V lost 11 bases to trimming and J lost 4 bases, with 20 bases between them. The CDR3 here is CAGSAGDFGTEAFF. CDR3 nucleotide sequence: TGTGCCGGATCAGCGGGAGATTTCGGCACTGAAGCTTTCTTT.

The chain recombines TRBV28 with TRBJ2-3; possibly TRBD2 for D (6 bases). CDR3 size: 14 residues. Trimming shortened V by 10 bases and J by 0 bases, and 14 bases separated the two germline ends. Germline V lookup: CDR1 MDHEN, CDR2 SYDVKM. The CDR3 region has the DNA TGTGCCATCTGTCGGGGGTCTAGCACAGATACGCAGTATTTT. As protein: CAICRGSSTDTQYF.

The genes are TRBV15 and TRBJ1-1; no definite D call. Germline assignment: CDR1 LNHNV and CDR2 YYDKDF (reference sequence). V lost 0 bases to trimming and J lost 7 bases, with 9 bases between them. The CDR3 covers 13 residues. CDR3 residues: CATSRDLGDEAFF. The CDR3 DNA reads TGTGCCACCAGCAGAGACCTTGGAGATGAAGCTTTCTTT.

The V and J genes are TRBV7-2 and TRBJ2-2; D is unclear. Trimming stripped 4 bases from V and 3 bases from J, with 9 bases between. Germline assignment: CDR1 SGHTA and CDR2 FQGNSA. The CDR3 spans 14 residues. The CDR3 reads CASSYPRDTGELFF. In DNA form, the CDR3 reads TGTGCCAGCAGCTACCCACGGGACACCGGGGAGCTGTTTTTT.

The rearrangement links TRBV11-2 to TRBJ2-5, with 8 bases identical to TRBD1. Germline CDR1 reads SGHAT; CDR2 reads FQNNGV. The CDR3 extends over 13 amino acids. V shed 3 bases, J shed 10 bases, and the junction held 7 bases outside the gene matches. DNA of the CDR3: TGTGCCAGCAGCTTGGGCAGGGGGCGAGGCCAGTACTTC. Translated, it gives CASSLGRGRGQYF.

CDR3 region: CASSNPLTGRRTEAFF. CDR3 nucleotides: TGTGCCAGCAGTAACCCCCTAACGGGGAGACGAACTGAAGCTTTCTTT. V gene TRBV28 combines with J gene TRBJ1-1; D is unclear. CDR1 MDHEN and CDR2 SYDVKM come from the germline V gene. The V and J ends lost 5 bases and 5 bases respectively, with 21 bases between them. The CDR3 is made up of 16 amino acids. Based on the CDR3 plus reference TRBV28 and TRBJ1-1, the full variable domain is DVKVTQSSRYLVKRTGEKVFLECVQDMDHENMFWYRQDPGLGLRLIYFSYDVKMKEKGDIPEGYSVSREKKERFSLILESASTNQTSMYLCASSNPLTGRRTEAFFGQGTRLTVV.

This clone was detected ten times or more. The V and J genes are TRBV29-1 and TRBJ2-2; 8 bases are shared with TRBD2. Germline V gives CDR1 SQVTM, CDR2 ANQGSEA. Trimming took 4 bases from V and 7 from J; bases not matched to a gene: 5. This CDR3 comprises 13 residues. The CDR3 coding sequence is TGCAGCGTTGCAGCGGGAGTTGACGGGGAGCTGTTTTTT. This encodes CSVAAGVDGELFF.

The CDR3 here is CSVTRGRAAGEQYF. CDR3 in DNA: TGCAGCGTCACCCGGGGGAGGGCAGCAGGGGAGCAGTACTTC. The chain is built from TRBV29-1 and TRBJ2-7, with 7 bases aligning to TRBD2. CDR1 SQVTM and CDR2 ANQGSEA come from the germline V gene. With 6 bases clipped from V and 7 bases from J, the junction kept 15 bases outside the gene matches. The CDR3 loop spans 14 amino acids.

The chain joins TRBV15 to TRBJ2-1, with D possibly being TRBD2 (6 bases). Germline lookup yields CDR1 LNHNV and CDR2 YYDKDF (reference sequence). V gave up 5 bases and J gave up 3 bases, with 11 bases separating them. The CDR3 covers 14 residues. The CDR3: CATSDWTNYNEQFF. Here the CDR3 DNA reads TGTGCCACCAGCGATTGGACTAACTACAATGAGCAGTTCTTC.

The CDR3, as DNA: TGTGCCAGCAGCTTCCCCCTAGCGGGAGACAACGAGCAGTACTTC. This codes for CASSFPLAGDNEQYF. The gene calls are TRBV5-4 and TRBJ2-7; TRBD2 matches 10 bases. The CDR3 spans 15 residues. Losses at the gene ends were 2 bases for V and 5 bases for J; bases not matched to a gene: 7. Germline V gene data show CDR1 as SGHNT and CDR2 as YYREEE (reference sequence).

This clone has just a few counts. This chain links TRBV11-2 with TRBJ1-4; D call uncertain. V lost 2 bases to trimming and J lost 4 bases, with 5 bases between them. The CDR3 has 13 amino acids. Germline assignment: CDR1 SGHAT and CDR2 FQNNGV. The CDR3 DNA sequence: TGTGCCAGCAGCTTAAAGCTTAATGAAAAACTGTTTTTT. The encoded protein is CASSLKLNEKLFF. Drawing the rest from reference TRBV11-2 and TRBJ1-4, the complete variable domain is EAGVAQSPRYKIIEKRQSVAFWCNPISGHATLYWYQQILGQGPKLLIQFQNNGVVDDSQLPKDRFSAERLKGVDSTLKIQPAKLEDSAVYLCASSLKLNEKLFFGSGTQLSVL.

This rearrangement joins TRBV6-4 to TRBJ2-6; no firm D call. Deletions cut 3 bases from V and 1 base from J, with 7 bases between. CDR1 MRHNA and CDR2 SNTAGT come from the germline V gene. CDR3 length: 15 amino acids. This CDR3 is CASSEWPSGANVLTF. In DNA, the CDR3 is TGTGCCAGCAGTGAGTGGCCGTCTGGGGCCAACGTCCTGACTTTC.

V usage is TRBV5-1 and J usage is TRBJ1-2, with TRBD1 identical over 7 bases. Germline loops: CDR1 SGHRS, CDR2 YFSETQ. The CDR3 is made up of 11 amino acids. With 7 bases clipped from V and 6 bases from J, the junction kept 3 bases outside the gene matches. The chain's CDR3 is CASGTGDGYTF. CDR3 sequence (DNA): TGCGCCAGCGGCACAGGGGATGGCTACACCTTC.

V is TRBV25-1 and J is TRBJ1-6; no clear D. The CDR3 totals 16 residues. Per germline, CDR1 MGHDK and CDR2 SYGVNS. The germline V and J ends were trimmed by 1 base and 1 base, with 8 bases remaining between them. The CDR3 DNA reads TGTGCCAGCAGTGAATCTGGCAGATCCTATAATTCACCCCTCCACTTT. Its protein product is CASSESGRSYNSPLHF. Full variable domain (remainder filled in from reference TRBV25-1 and TRBJ1-6): EADIYQTPRYLVIGTGKKITLECSQTMGHDKMYWYQQDPGMELHLIHYSYGVNSTEKGDLSSESTVSRIRTEHFPLTLESARPSHTSQYLCASSESGRSYNSPLHFGNGTRLTVT.